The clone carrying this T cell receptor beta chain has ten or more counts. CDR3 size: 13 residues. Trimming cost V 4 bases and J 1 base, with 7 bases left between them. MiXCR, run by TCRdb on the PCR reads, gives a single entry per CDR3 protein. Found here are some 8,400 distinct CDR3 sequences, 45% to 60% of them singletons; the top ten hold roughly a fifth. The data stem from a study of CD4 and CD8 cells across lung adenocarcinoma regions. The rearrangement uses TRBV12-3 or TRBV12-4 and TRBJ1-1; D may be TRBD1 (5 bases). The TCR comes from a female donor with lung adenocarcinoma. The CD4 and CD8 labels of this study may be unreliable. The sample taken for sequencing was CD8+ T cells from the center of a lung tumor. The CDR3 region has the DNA TGTGCCAGCAGTTGGGGGGGGAACACTGAAGCTTTCTTT. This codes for CASSWGGNTEAFF.